This paragraph covers one T cell receptor beta chain sequence. This entry belongs to a study of CD8 T cells in Susac syndrome. The CDR3 sequence is 16 residues long. Germline V gene lookup returns CDR1 SGHTA and CDR2 FQGNSA. Unmatched junction bases numbered 2, after V lost 4 bases and J lost 4 bases. With random hexamers, roughly 0.45 to 1 ug RNA was reverse transcribed. Coverage of TCR beta CDR3 amplification by immunoSEQ multiplex PCR extended to 54 Vbeta and 13 Jbeta. Each CDR3 protein is one row after TCRdb ran MiXCR on the immunoSEQ multiplex PCR reads. The table includes roughly 200,000 distinct CDR3 sequences, 85% to 95% detected once. Sequencing of TCR beta drew on CD8+ and CD4+ T cells from blood. Controls were healthy donors chosen to match patients in age and sex. The CD8+ and CD4+ T cells were negatively isolated, with the TEMRA cells enriched by FACS.

Material: CD4+ T cells from PBMCs. The chain is built from TRBV7-2 and TRBJ2-3; TRBD2 matches 16 bases. This clonotype was sampled from a human donor in good health. This chain's CDR3 is CASSSGTSGGADTQYF. The CDR3 bases are TGTGCCAGCAGCTCAGGGACTAGCGGGGGGGCAGATACGCAGTATTTT.